This TCR beta chain was profiled in a study of TET2 disruption in CD19-targeted CAR T cells (dated by TCRdb to 2017 to 2018). Regarding the research as a whole: The number of samples was determined by the original clinical trial design and by which samples were available, and no additional inclusion criteria were applied. Here is what the overall study found, with its caveats: Conclusions about the CAR T cells of the patient were based on extensive analysis of a single subject.

Details on this clone: Its binding antigen is unknown. The read gets to within 3 residues of the CDR3 end, and the germline J gene fills in the rest.

The sample's treatment or condition label is to be understood as: autologous CTL019 cells: CD19 CAR with 4-1BB and CD3 zeta domains. TCR zeta and 4-1BB costimulatory signaling domains were incorporated into the CD19 CAR. T cells for CTL019 manufacturing were collected from peripheral blood by means of leukapheresis. The DNeasy Blood and Tissue Kit was used to extract genomic DNA from pre-infusion T cells, peripheral blood, or sorted post-infusion T cells. Based on the germline V gene (reference sequence), the CDR1 and CDR2 sequences are LNHDA and SQIVND. There are 15 amino acids in the CDR3, from cysteine to phenylalanine inclusive. Part of the CDR3 DNA is given, 36 bases translated from base 1. The immunoSEQ assay was used to perform TCR beta chain deep sequencing. For the original study's pipeline: Only productive TCR beta rearrangements were used to compute clonotype frequencies. Entries here come from immuneACCESS through TCRdb and include only in-frame sequences with V and J called. Some clones fail to appear in such tables; in the studies checked, an unresolved V gene covers under half of the shortfall, and the cause of the remainder is unknown. V and J calls and clone size follow that table, whereas D and trimming were derived from the DNA. The table kept for this sample lists about 1,800 clones. The ten largest clones take up around 16% of the sample.

The source was CD8+ T cells sorted from cultured blood T cells, collected for CD19 CAR T cell therapy. The sequence came from a man in his 70s with chronic lymphocytic leukemia. This chain joins TRBV19 to TRBJ1-2; the D gene is perhaps TRBD1, on 6 matching bases. The covered CDR3 bases are TGTGCCAGTAGGGTCATAGCGGGGGGCCCCAATGAA. It translates to CASRVIAGGPNE. The whole CDR3 sequence is CASRVIAGGPNEYTF.